These T cell receptor beta chains were read from a single sample in a study of shared clonotypes between healthy human individuals. Sequencing was performed with immunoSEQ multiplex PCR; in TCRdb, only in-frame clones are kept and a portion is missing. The sample holds millions of clones, roughly nine tenths seen once. The sample consisted of naive CD4+ T cells sorted from blood. The receptors come from a man between 18 and 29 years old in good health. Each CDR3 is given with its conserved first and last residue. Fields, in order: V gene, J gene, D gene, clone size, CDR3 protein, CDR3 DNA. A D gene is named only where the DNA matches it firmly. Rows give clone size only sometimes, using once, few, many, or a class for an expanded clone.

TRBV28	TRBJ1-6	TRBD1	NA	CASSLIDRGNSPLHF	TGTGCCAGCAGTTTAATCGACAGGGGGAACTCACCCCTCCACTTT
TRBV7-2	TRBJ2-3	NA	NA	CASSDPRNTQYF	TGTGCCAGCAGCGACCCTAGAAATACGCAGTATTTT
TRBV5-6	TRBJ1-6	NA	NA	CASSRRDIRNSPLHF	TGTGCCAGCAGCCGCCGGGACATACGCAATTCACCCCTCCACTTT
TRBV13	TRBJ2-6	NA	NA	CASSLRSGANVLTF	TGTGCCAGCAGCTTACGGTCTGGGGCCAACGTCCTGACTTTC
TRBV5-6	TRBJ2-5	TRBD1	NA	CASSEGTGLGQETQYF	TGTGCCAGCAGCGAGGGGACAGGGTTGGGCCAAGAGACCCAGTACTTC
TRBV5-1	TRBJ1-5	NA	NA	CASSLASGDGQPQHF	TGCGCCAGCAGCTTGGCGTCAGGGGATGGGCAGCCCCAGCATTTT
TRBV28	TRBJ2-3	TRBD2	NA	CASSPLAGGPTDTQYF	TGTGCCAGCAGTCCCCTAGCGGGGGGACCCACAGATACGCAGTATTTT
TRBV19	TRBJ2-7	NA	NA	CASSKDRHSYEQYF	TGTGCCAGTAGTAAGGACAGACACTCCTACGAGCAGTACTTC
TRBV5-4	TRBJ2-3	NA	NA	CASSLTGSGTDTQYF	TGTGCCAGCAGCTTAACAGGGTCTGGCACAGATACGCAGTATTTT
TRBV10-3	TRBJ2-5	TRBD2	NA	CAISEFPSRLAGGRETQYF	TGTGCCATCAGTGAGTTCCCCTCCCGACTAGCGGGGGGGCGGGAGACCCAGTACTTC
TRBV5-1	TRBJ1-1	NA	NA	CASSLRGFPYSNTEAFF	TGCGCCAGCAGCTTAAGAGGGTTCCCCTATTCGAACACTGAAGCTTTCTTT
TRBV7-9	TRBJ2-2	TRBD2	NA	CASSSVGLAGWGLELFF	TGTGCCAGCAGCTCAGTCGGACTAGCGGGATGGGGACTGGAGCTGTTTTTT
TRBV5-1	TRBJ2-5	NA	once	CASSRGAGETQYF	TGCGCCAGCTCGAGGGGGGCGGGCGAGACCCAGTACTTC
TRBV6-1	TRBJ1-6	NA	NA	CASSPGTAYNSPLHF	TGTGCCAGCAGCCCCGGCACAGCTTATAATTCACCCCTCCACTTT
TRBV12-5	TRBJ2-5	TRBD2	NA	CASGFGTREISPQETQYF	TGTGCTAGTGGTTTCGGGACTAGGGAGATTTCCCCACAAGAGACCCAGTACTTC
TRBV7-6	TRBJ2-7	NA	NA	CASSLEQFPYEQYF	TGTGCCAGCAGCTTAGAGCAGTTCCCTTACGAGCAGTACTTC
TRBV27	TRBJ1-2	TRBD1	NA	CASSSGGVDYGYTF	TGTGCCAGCAGCTCAGGGGGCGTAGACTATGGCTACACCTTC
TRBV21-1	TRBJ2-7	NA	NA	CASTRLAGNSYEQYF	TGTGCCAGCACCCGACTAGCGGGAAACTCCTACGAGCAGTACTTC
TRBV9	TRBJ2-3	NA	NA	CASSPGLLTDTQYF	TGTGCCAGCAGCCCGGGACTTCTCACAGATACGCAGTATTTT
TRBV10-3	TRBJ2-3	TRBD2	NA	CAISWDYSTDTQYF	TGTGCCATCAGTTGGGACTACAGTACAGATACGCAGTATTTT
TRBV9	TRBJ2-3	TRBD2	NA	CASSAETSTTSTDTQYF	TGTGCCAGCAGCGCCGAGACTAGCACAACTAGCACAGATACGCAGTATTTT
TRBV7-2	TRBJ2-1	TRBD2	NA	CASSSGLAGGLNEQFF	TGTGCCAGCAGCTCCGGACTAGCGGGAGGGCTAAATGAGCAGTTCTTC
TRBV6-5	TRBJ2-7	TRBD2	NA	CASSRTRFYEQYF	TGTGCCAGCAGCCGGACTAGGTTTTACGAGCAGTACTTC
TRBV6-1	TRBJ2-6	NA	NA	CASSEPGLSSGANVLTF	TGTGCCAGCAGTGAACCGGGACTGAGCTCTGGGGCCAACGTCCTGACTTTC
TRBV18	TRBJ2-5	NA	NA	CASSPTFRVLQETQYF	TGTGCCAGCTCACCTACCTTCCGGGTCCTTCAAGAGACCCAGTACTTC
TRBV27	TRBJ1-4	NA	once	CASSLDGGAEKLFF	TGTGCCAGCAGTCTGGACGGAGGGGCTGAAAAACTGTTTTTT
TRBV5-1	TRBJ2-7	NA	NA	CASSLERGRDLTYEQYF	TGCGCCAGCAGCTTGGAGAGGGGAAGGGACCTAACCTACGAGCAGTACTTC
TRBV6-5	TRBJ1-2	NA	NA	CATRDTSNYGYTF	TGTGCCACCCGGGACACCTCTAACTATGGCTACACCTTC
TRBV7-3	TRBJ2-1	TRBD1	NA	CASSLTGQGDKDEQFF	TGTGCCAGCAGCTTAACGGGACAGGGGGATAAGGATGAGCAGTTCTTC
TRBV2	TRBJ2-3	NA	NA	CASSAGKGIDTQYF	TGTGCCAGCAGTGCAGGGAAAGGAATCGATACGCAGTATTTT
TRBV18	TRBJ2-7	TRBD1	NA	CASSPWDSSLYEQYF	TGTGCCAGCTCACCGTGGGACAGCTCTCTCTACGAGCAGTACTTC
TRBV25-1	TRBJ2-7	TRBD1	NA	CASSPTGGVREQYF	TGTGCCAGCAGCCCTACAGGGGGTGTGAGGGAGCAGTACTTC
TRBV28	TRBJ1-3	NA	NA	CASSQGQLSGNTIYF	TGTGCCAGCAGCCAGGGGCAGCTCTCTGGAAACACCATATATTTT
TRBV15	TRBJ2-6	TRBD1	NA	CATSNQGAGGANVLTF	TGTGCCACCAGTAATCAGGGGGCAGGAGGGGCCAACGTCCTGACTTTC
TRBV28	TRBJ2-1	TRBD2	NA	CASRYEKKLAGVKWDEQFF	TGTGCCAGCAGATACGAAAAAAAGCTAGCGGGGGTTAAATGGGATGAGCAGTTCTTC
TRBV6-1	TRBJ1-5	TRBD1	NA	CASSSTGGSNQPQHF	TGTGCCAGCAGCTCGACAGGGGGGAGCAATCAGCCCCAGCATTTT
TRBV30	TRBJ2-7	NA	NA	CAWSVGQWVSYEQYF	TGTGCCTGGAGTGTTGGGCAGTGGGTCTCCTACGAGCAGTACTTC
TRBV11-2	TRBJ2-2	TRBD2	NA	CASSSGLPAGELFF	TGTGCCAGCAGCTCGGGACTACCCGCCGGGGAGCTGTTTTTT
TRBV5-6	TRBJ2-5	NA	NA	CASSLKQETQYF	TGTGCCAGCAGCTTGAAACAGGAGACCCAGTACTTC
TRBV15	TRBJ2-7	NA	NA	CATSRTAPYEQYF	TGTGCCACCAGCAGGACCGCGCCCTACGAGCAGTACTTC
TRBV28	TRBJ2-5	NA	NA	CASSPASITGPKPQETQYF	TGTGCCAGCAGCCCGGCTTCTATCACAGGGCCAAAACCTCAAGAGACCCAGTACTTC
TRBV5-1	TRBJ1-5	NA	NA	CASSYGAENQPQHF	TGCGCCAGCAGCTACGGGGCTGAGAATCAGCCCCAGCATTTT
TRBV5-8	TRBJ2-3	NA	NA	CASSKDGNRADTQYF	TGTGCCAGCAGCAAGGACGGAAATCGCGCAGATACGCAGTATTTT
TRBV27	TRBJ1-4	NA	NA	CASSSTATNEKLFF	TGTGCCAGCAGTTCAACAGCAACTAATGAAAAACTGTTTTTT
TRBV6-5	TRBJ2-1	TRBD2	NA	CASTRLAGVNEQFF	TGTGCCAGCACCCGACTAGCGGGGGTCAATGAGCAGTTCTTC